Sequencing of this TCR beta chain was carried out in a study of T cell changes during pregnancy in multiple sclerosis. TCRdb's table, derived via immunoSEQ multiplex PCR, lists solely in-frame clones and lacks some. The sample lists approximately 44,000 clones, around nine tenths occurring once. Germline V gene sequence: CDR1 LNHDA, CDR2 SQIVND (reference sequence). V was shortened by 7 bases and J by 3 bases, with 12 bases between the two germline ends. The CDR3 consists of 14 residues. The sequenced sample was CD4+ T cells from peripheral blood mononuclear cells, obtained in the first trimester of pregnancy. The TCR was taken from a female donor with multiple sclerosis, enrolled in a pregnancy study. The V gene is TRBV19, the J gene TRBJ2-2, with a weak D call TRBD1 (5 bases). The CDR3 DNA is TGTGCCAGTAAAAAGGGGCGTGACACCGGGGAGCTGTTTTTT. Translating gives CASKKGRDTGELFF.